This TCR beta chain was identified in a study of blood T cell repertoires in COVID-19 (dated by TCRdb to 2020 to 2022). Notes on the research overall: Samples covering the acute and convalescent phases of COVID-19 were provided by collaborators in the United States, Italy and Spain. The prospective study material was composed of cDNA or gDNA derived from T cells, B-cell-depleted T cells, or PBMCs. Where available, HLA class I and class II types were taken from metadata supplied by the sample provider and were not determined by assay-based typing. The sample metadata nearly always contained a de-identified subject ID, COVID-19 status, age in years and sex. Deeply sampled blood TCRbeta repertoires from subjects exposed to, actively infected with, or recovered from COVID-19 were included in the dataset. The repertoires were released in a freely available public database intended as a resource for research on the immune response to SARS-CoV-2. The samples were drawn from the first 160 participants of the ongoing ImmuneRACE study and from more than 1,000 subjects provided by 6 global collaborators. Summary of the overall study and its limitations: The quantity of clinical and demographic metadata differed by source and by participant and was supplied without curation.

TCRbeta CDR3 regions were amplified from genomic DNA using the immunoSEQ Assay, a bias-controlled multiplex PCR. Turning to the authors' computational methods: The number of nucleated cells in each sample was estimated from the amplification of reference gene primers within the assay. Sequence reads were collapsed and filtered to measure the absolute abundance of every unique TCRbeta CDR3 rearrangement. Productive Simpson clonality was computed per sample as the square root of Simpson's diversity index over productive rearrangements. The clones in this table, taken by TCRdb from immuneACCESS, are in-frame only. Not every clone is retained; where verified, under half of the shortfall comes from an unresolved V gene, and the cause of the rest is unknown. V and J calls and clone size follow that table, whereas D and trimming were derived from the DNA. The sample yields 150,000 to 200,000 clones; around nine tenths were counted once. The leading ten clones occupy roughly 3.9% of the sample.

Compared with germline, V lacks 7 bases and J lacks 7 bases; bases without a gene match: 5. The CDR3 goes from the cysteine to the phenylalanine over 12 residues. Of all the DNA, just the CDR3 is kept, 36 bases in frame from base 1. The germline V gene specifies SNHLY as CDR1 and FYNNEI as CDR2. About this clone itself: Its antigen is currently not known. It has no much larger one-base neighbor in the sample; base qualities were not kept.

Collaborating institutions collected whole blood in K2EDTA tubes following their own protocols. For TCRbeta analysis, collaborators shipped samples as frozen whole blood, isolated PBMCs, or DNA extracted from either of those sample types. The specimen sequenced was peripheral blood. This receptor was taken from a man aged 18 to 35 with active or convalescent COVID-19. The chain is made from TRBV2 and TRBJ1-2; TRBD1 matches 8 bases in the middle. The encoded CDR3 is CASKGQGFGYTF. The bases are TGTGCCAGCAAAGGACAGGGTTTTGGCTACACCTTC.